The next 15 T cell receptor beta chains were all read from a single sample in a study of blood T cell repertoires in COVID-19. TCRdb keeps only in-frame clones here, not all; method: immunoSEQ multiplex PCR. The sample includes some 170,000 clones, 80% to 90% of them seen just once. Material for sequencing was PBMCs or T cells enriched from blood (not recorded which). Every receptor here comes from a man aged 45-60 years who had recovered from COVID-19.

The chain joins TRBV28 to TRBJ1-5; maybe TRBD1 (5 bases). Germline lookup yields CDR1 MDHEN and CDR2 SYDVKM. This CDR3 is built from 15 residues. The V end lost 3 bases, the J end lost 5 bases, and 14 bases lay between the germline ends. The CDR3 reads CASSFFRARDQPQHF. The CDR3 DNA follows: TGTGCCAGCAGTTTTTTCAGGGCAAGAGATCAGCCCCAGCATTTT.

The rearrangement uses TRBV19 and TRBJ1-4; the D gene is possibly TRBD1 (5 bases). Germline V gene lookup returns CDR1 LNHDA and CDR2 SQIVND (reference sequence). The V and J ends lost 4 bases and 0 bases respectively, with 9 bases between them. The length of the CDR3 is 15 residues. The CDR3 bases are TGTGCCAGTAGTACCAGACAGTCAACTAATGAAAAACTGTTTTTT. It is translated as CASSTRQSTNEKLFF. Looking up the rest from reference TRBV19 and TRBJ1-4 gives the full variable domain: DGGITQSPKYLFRKEGQNVTLSCEQNLNHDAMYWYRQDPGQGLRLIYYSQIVNDFQKGDIAEGYSVSREKKESFPLTVTSAQKNPTAFYLCASSTRQSTNEKLFFGSGTQLSVL.

DNA for the CDR3: TGTGCCAGCAGCTTGCACAGGGCGTTGGGAAACACCATATATTTT. It encodes CASSLHRALGNTIYF. The chain recombines TRBV11-2 with TRBJ1-3; tentative D call: TRBD1 (6 bases). The CDR3 extends over 15 amino acids. V was pared by 3 bases and J by 4 bases, with 13 bases between. Germline-derived CDR1 and CDR2 are SGHAT and FQNNGV.

The genes are TRBV24-1 and TRBJ2-7; D may be TRBD2 (6 bases). The CDR3 spans 13 residues. Germline loops: CDR1 KGHDR, CDR2 SFDVKD. V was clipped by 4 bases and J by 5 bases, with 11 bases between them. CDR3: CATSDNASDEQYF. CDR3 coding DNA: TGTGCCACCAGTGACAATGCTAGCGACGAGCAGTACTTC.

This chain connects TRBV6-5 to TRBJ2-7; TRBD1 matches at 7 bases. CDR1 and CDR2 (germline): MNHEY, SVGAGI. This CDR3 region has 15 residues. Trimming took 2 bases from V and 0 from J; bases not matched to a gene: 4. The CDR3 sequence: CASSYVTGSSYEQYF. The CDR3, as DNA: TGTGCCAGCAGTTACGTGACAGGGTCCTCCTACGAGCAGTACTTC.

This chain joins TRBV3-1 (or the pseudogene TRBV3-2) and TRBJ2-3; 12 positions match TRBD2. The germline V gene has CDR1 LGHDT and CDR2 YNNKEL (reference sequence). This CDR3 region has 18 residues. With 2 bases clipped from V and 6 bases from J, the junction kept 12 bases outside the gene matches. CDR3 bases: TGTGCCAGCAGCCAATGGCCCTCCGGAACTAGCGGGGGGGATACGCAGTATTTT. Its protein is CASSQWPSGTSGGDTQYF.

This clone occurred once. The chain couples TRBV4-1 to TRBJ2-1; TRBD2 matches 7 bases. Looked up from germline, CDR1 is MGHRA and CDR2 is YSYEKL. The CDR3 contains 14 residues. The trim removed 4 bases at V and 9 bases at J, leaving 9 bases unmatched. The CDR3 nucleotides read TGCGCCAGCAGCCCCCAGACTAGCTTCTCTGAGCAGTTCTTC. Protein sequence: CASSPQTSFSEQFF.

CDR3 nucleotide sequence: TGTGCCAGCACCCGGACTAGCTGGAGCTCCTACAATGAGCAGTTCTTC. The encoded protein is CASTRTSWSSYNEQFF. This sequence joins TRBV7-6 and TRBJ2-1, with TRBD2 identical over 8 bases. This CDR3 has 16 residues. Germline V gene lookup returns CDR1 SGHVS and CDR2 FNYEAQ. Trimming took 7 bases from V and 0 from J; bases not matched to a gene: 8.

The CDR3 DNA reads as TGTGCCAGCAGCTTAGCGCGGCTAGCGGGGGGCACAGATACGCAGTATTTT. Protein sequence: CASSLARLAGGTDTQYF. The chain employs TRBV7-8 and TRBJ2-3; 10 positions match TRBD2. In germline, CDR1 is SGHVS, CDR2 FQNEAQ. The CDR3 runs 17 residues. The J segment lost 1 base and the V segment lost 0 bases, leaving 4 bases of the junction unmatched.

The chain links TRBV5-4 to TRBJ1-4; TRBD1 matches at 7 bases. V was clipped by 4 bases and J by 5 bases; unmatched bases: 8. The germline gives CDR1 SGHNT, CDR2 YYREEE (reference sequence). This CDR3 spans 15 amino acids. The CDR3: CASSRTGTANEKLFF. Written as DNA, the CDR3 is TGTGCCAGCAGCCGGACGGGGACAGCAAATGAAAAACTGTTTTTT.

This clone was recorded once. V usage is TRBV11-2 and J usage is TRBJ1-1; 12 bases align to TRBD1. With 5 bases clipped from V and 6 bases from J, the junction kept 16 bases outside the gene matches. The CDR3 is 18 residues long. Looked up from germline, CDR1 is SGHAT and CDR2 is FQNNGV. CDR3 residues: CASSPLLGTGGLIPEAFF. In nucleotides, the CDR3 is TGTGCCAGCAGCCCCTTGTTGGGGACAGGGGGCCTTATCCCTGAAGCTTTCTTT.

V gene TRBV5-6 combines with J gene TRBJ2-7, with D possibly TRBD1 on 6 matching bases. Trimming took 7 bases from V and 2 from J, leaving 19 bases between them. CDR1 and CDR2 from the germline V gene are SGHDT and YYEEEE. The CDR3 runs to 15 residues. CDR3 sequence: CASHLWNRAPYEQYF. CDR3 DNA: TGTGCCAGCCACCTCTGGAACAGGGCCCCCTACGAGCAGTACTTC.

The V and J genes are TRBV5-4 and TRBJ2-3, with 8 bases aligning to TRBD2. The CDR3 length is 13 residues. The germline CDR1 and CDR2 sequences are SGHNT and YYREEE (reference sequence). The J segment lost 3 bases and the V segment lost 8 bases, leaving 5 bases of the junction unmatched. The DNA for the CDR3 is TGTGCCAGGTTGCGGGGGGTAACAGATACGCAGTATTTT. Translation: CARLRGVTDTQYF.

The chain recombines TRBV9 with TRBJ1-1; D call uncertain. CDR3 size: 15 residues. Germline lookup yields CDR1 SGDLS and CDR2 YYNGEE. V dropped 0 bases and J dropped 11 bases, with 20 bases sitting between them. CDR3 coding DNA: TGTGCCAGCAGCGTAGATGGCCCTCTCCCCGCCGGGGCTTTCTTT. It yields the protein CASSVDGPLPAGAFF.

The V call is TRBV5-5, the J call TRBJ2-2; D is perhaps TRBD1 (5 bases). V dropped 9 bases and J dropped 3 bases, with 18 bases sitting between them. CDR3 length equals 15 residues. The germline V gene has CDR1 SGHKS and CDR2 YYEKEE (reference sequence). The CDR3 reads CANTLGQGYTGELFF. For the CDR3, the DNA is TGTGCCAACACCCTTGGGCAGGGTTACACCGGGGAGCTGTTTTTT.